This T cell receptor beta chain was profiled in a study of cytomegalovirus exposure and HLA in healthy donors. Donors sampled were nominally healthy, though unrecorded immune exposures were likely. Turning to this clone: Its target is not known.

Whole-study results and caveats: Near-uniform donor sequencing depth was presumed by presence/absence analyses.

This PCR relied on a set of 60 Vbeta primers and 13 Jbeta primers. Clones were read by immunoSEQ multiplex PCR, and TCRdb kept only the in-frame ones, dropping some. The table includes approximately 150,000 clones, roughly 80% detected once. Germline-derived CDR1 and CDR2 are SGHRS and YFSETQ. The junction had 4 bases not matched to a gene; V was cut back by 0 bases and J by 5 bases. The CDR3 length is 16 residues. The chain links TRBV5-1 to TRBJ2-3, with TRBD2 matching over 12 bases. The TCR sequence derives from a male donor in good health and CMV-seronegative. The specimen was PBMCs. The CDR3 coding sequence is TGCGCCAGCAGCTTGGCTAGCGGGGGGGCCGAAGATACGCAGTATTTT. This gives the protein CASSLASGGAEDTQYF.